This T cell receptor beta chain derives from a study of T cells after yellow fever vaccination. The overall study: Each low-cell-number fraction was prepared by means of SMART-Seq v4 Ultra Low Input. General study findings and limits: Reappearance after the booster was observed for most primary-vaccination clones (around 96% CD4, around 90% CD8). Although most clonotypes did not, a small share appeared in both CD4 and CD8 compartments.

This clonotype showed up many times. Its antigen is not known. Researchers made TCR cDNA using 5'RACE template switching, and this step added a universal primer site and UMIs. TCRdb re-derived calls from the 5' RACE reads in MiXCR, one entry per CDR3 protein. Altogether 500,000 to 650,000 distinct CDR3 sequences are present, about 13% being singletons, with the ten largest covering over 12%. Germline values: CDR1 MDHEN, CDR2 SYDVKM. Trimming removed 6 bases at V and 14 bases at J, with 29 bases between. This CDR3 has 16 residues. The V and J genes are TRBV28 and TRBJ2-1, with D tentatively TRBD2 (7 bases). Material: PBMCs, obtained on the day of the yellow fever booster vaccination. This sequence was found in a young man who received the YFV17D yellow fever vaccine. The CDR3 bases are TGTGCCAGCAGCGAGCGAGGGGGGAGGGCTTTTAGCTTGAAGTTCTTC. Translated: CASSERGGRAFSLKFF.